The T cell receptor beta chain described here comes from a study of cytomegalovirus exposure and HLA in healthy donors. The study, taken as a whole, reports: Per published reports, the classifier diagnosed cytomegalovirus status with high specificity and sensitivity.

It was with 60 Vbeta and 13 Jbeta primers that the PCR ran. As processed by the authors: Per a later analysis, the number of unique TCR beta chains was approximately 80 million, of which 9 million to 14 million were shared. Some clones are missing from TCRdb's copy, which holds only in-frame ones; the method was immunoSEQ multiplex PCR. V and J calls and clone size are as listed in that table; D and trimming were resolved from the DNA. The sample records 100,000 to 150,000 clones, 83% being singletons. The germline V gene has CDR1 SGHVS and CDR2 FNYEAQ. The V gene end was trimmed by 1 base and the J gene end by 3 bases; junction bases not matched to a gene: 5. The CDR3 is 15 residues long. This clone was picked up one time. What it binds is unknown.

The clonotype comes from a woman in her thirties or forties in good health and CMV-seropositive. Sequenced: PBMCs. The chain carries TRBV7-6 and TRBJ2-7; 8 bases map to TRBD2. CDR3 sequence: CASSLGGLAGYEQYF. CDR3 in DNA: TGTGCCAGCAGCTTAGGCGGGCTAGCGGGCTACGAGCAGTACTTC.